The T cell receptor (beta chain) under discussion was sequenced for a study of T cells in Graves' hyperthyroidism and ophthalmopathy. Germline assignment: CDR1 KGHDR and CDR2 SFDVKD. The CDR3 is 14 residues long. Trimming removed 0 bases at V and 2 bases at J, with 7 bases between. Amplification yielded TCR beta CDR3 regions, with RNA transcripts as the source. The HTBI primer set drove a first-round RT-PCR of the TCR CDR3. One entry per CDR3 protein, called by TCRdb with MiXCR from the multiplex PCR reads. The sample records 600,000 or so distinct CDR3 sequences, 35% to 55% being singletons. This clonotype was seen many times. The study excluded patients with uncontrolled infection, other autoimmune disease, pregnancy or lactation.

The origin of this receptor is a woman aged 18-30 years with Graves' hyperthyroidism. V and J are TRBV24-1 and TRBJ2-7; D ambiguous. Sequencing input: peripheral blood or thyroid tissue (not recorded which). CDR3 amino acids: CATSDLPLTYEQYF. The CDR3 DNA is TGTGCCACCAGTGATTTGCCGCTAACCTACGAGCAGTACTTC.